This TCR beta chain was recovered during a study of CD8 T cells in ankylosing spondylitis. V was pared by 8 bases and J by 4 bases, with 12 bases between. The CDR3 runs 12 residues. From germline, CDR1 is DFQATT and CDR2 SNEGSKA (reference sequence). Regarding this clonotype: The antigen remains undetermined.

TCRdb reanalysed the 5' RACE reads using MiXCR and keeps one entry per CDR3 protein. The repertoire holds roughly 400,000 distinct CDR3 sequences, with around 22% as singletons. Whole-study findings and limits: A TCR beta motif of seven or eight highly homologous variants appeared characteristic of ankylosing spondylitis blood.

The specimen sequenced was blood, either unsorted or a sorted T cell fraction (not recorded which). The sequence came from a male donor with ankylosing spondylitis. The chain carries TRBV20-1 and TRBJ2-1; no reliable D call. The CDR3 region is CSPTVKYNEQFF. In nucleotides, the CDR3 is TGCAGTCCCACGGTGAAATACAATGAGCAGTTCTTC.